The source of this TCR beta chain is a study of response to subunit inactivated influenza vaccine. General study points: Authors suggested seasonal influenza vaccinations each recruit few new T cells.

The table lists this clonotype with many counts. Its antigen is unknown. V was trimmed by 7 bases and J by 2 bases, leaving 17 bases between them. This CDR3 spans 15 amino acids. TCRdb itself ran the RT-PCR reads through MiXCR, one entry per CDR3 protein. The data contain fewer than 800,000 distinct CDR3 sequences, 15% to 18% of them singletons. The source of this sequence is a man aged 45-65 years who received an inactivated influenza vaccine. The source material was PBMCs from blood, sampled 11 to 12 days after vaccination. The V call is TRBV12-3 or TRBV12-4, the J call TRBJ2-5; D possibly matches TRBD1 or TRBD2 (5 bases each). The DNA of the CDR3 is TGTGCCAGCATCTCGTCCGGGACCCCTCAAGAGACCCAGTACTTC. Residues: CASISSGTPQETQYF.